These 11 T cell receptor beta chains share one sample of origin, sequenced in a study of shared clonotypes between healthy human individuals (TCRdb year 2020). The library relied on the immunoSEQ multiplex PCR assay. This is the immuneACCESS table as TCRdb keeps it, with only in-frame sequences that have V and J called. A part of the clones is gone; compared with another copy, unresolved V genes explain less than half, and the rest is unexplained. This sample gives around 510,000 clones in total; 90% to 97% of them show up just once. About 0.059% of the sample is held by the ten biggest clonotypes. The sequenced sample was naive CD4+ T cells sorted from blood. The cell subset or site label, as the study defines it: CD45RA+ positively selected. Receptor source: a woman in her 30s in good health.

V gene TRBV6-6 combines with J gene TRBJ2-7, with unresolved D. The CDR3 length is 13 residues. The V end lost 6 bases, the J end lost 3 bases, and 12 bases lay between the germline ends. CDR1 and CDR2 (germline): MNHNY, SVGAGI (reference sequence). The CDR3 here is CASRKGSGYEQYF. CDR3 sequence (DNA): TGTGCCAGCAGAAAGGGTAGTGGCTACGAGCAGTACTTC.

CDR3 sequence (DNA): TGTGCCAGCAGCTTACCAGGACAGTCTGGCTATGGCTACACCTTC. Protein product: CASSLPGQSGYGYTF. The rearrangement links TRBV7-2 to TRBJ1-2, with TRBD1 as a possible D gene (6 bases). The CDR3 is 15 residues long. Germline CDR1 and CDR2: SGHTA and FQGNSA. Trimming left V 2 bases short and J 4 bases short, with 14 bases between.

Turning to this clone: The sample carries other DNA sequences with the same CDR3. The chain combines TRBV27 with TRBJ2-4, with D unresolved. The CDR3 is 15 residues long. Trimming removed 3 bases at V and 0 bases at J, with 9 bases between. CDR1 is MNHEY, CDR2 SMNVEV, per germline (reference sequence). The CDR3 nucleotides are TGTGCCAGCAGTTTCGACCGACTAGCCAAAAACATTCAGTACTTC. Protein: CASSFDRLAKNIQYF.

The sample holds a few counts of this clone. The chain uses TRBV9 and TRBJ1-1; no firm D call. There are 13 residues in the CDR3. Germline V gene sequence: CDR1 SGDLS, CDR2 YYNGEE. V was cut by 4 bases and J by 5 bases, with 12 bases left in between. The CDR3: CASSLAWGTEAFF. Written as DNA, the CDR3 is TGTGCCAGCAGCTTGGCCTGGGGAACTGAAGCTTTCTTT.

The genes are TRBV27 and TRBJ2-1; no clear D gene. The CDR3 covers 13 residues. Between the trimmed V and J ends, which lost 6 bases and 8 bases, there was a span of 14 bases. The germline V gene has CDR1 MNHEY and CDR2 SMNVEV (reference sequence). The CDR3 DNA reads as TGTGCCAGCAGCCAAGCGTTGCGCGATGAGCAGTTCTTC. This sequence encodes CASSQALRDEQFF.

This clone is a singleton in its sample. This chain uses TRBV28 with TRBJ2-4; maybe TRBD2 (5 bases). The germline V and J ends were trimmed by 5 bases and 1 base, with 9 bases remaining between them. The CDR3 is 14 residues long. In germline, CDR1 is MDHEN, CDR2 SYDVKM. The CDR3 DNA is TGTGCCAGCAGTCAAATAGCGGCCAAAAACATTCAGTACTTC. It is translated as CASSQIAAKNIQYF.

The V gene is TRBV18, the J gene TRBJ2-2; no clear D gene. Germline V CDR1 and CDR2: KGHSH, LQKENI. The CDR3 sequence is 15 residues long. V shed 2 bases and J shed 0 bases, with 7 bases lying between them. CDR3 sequence: CASSPIAPNTGELFF. The CDR3 DNA follows: TGTGCCAGCTCACCAATTGCCCCGAACACCGGGGAGCTGTTTTTT. The full variable domain, in which reference TRBV18 and TRBJ2-2 provide the parts outside the CDR3, is NAGVMQNPRHLVRRRGQEARLRCSPMKGHSHVYWYRQLPEEGLKFMVYLQKENIIDESGMPKERFSAEFPKEGPSILRIQQVVRGDSAAYFCASSPIAPNTGELFFGEGSRLTVL.

The chain has TRBV19 and TRBJ2-5; 7 nucleotides agree with TRBD2. The trim removed 7 bases at V and 5 bases at J, leaving 7 bases unmatched. Germline V gives CDR1 LNHDA, CDR2 SQIVND (reference sequence). The CDR3 runs to 13 residues. CDR3 DNA: TGTGCCAGTAAAGTGGGAGGGTCGGAGACCCAGTACTTC. Translated: CASKVGGSETQYF.

The chain is built from TRBV27 and TRBJ2-5, with no clear D. The CDR3 runs 13 residues. CDR1 and CDR2 from the germline V gene are MNHEY and SMNVEV (reference sequence). Trimming took 4 bases from V and 2 from J, leaving 8 bases between them. This CDR3 reads CASSWALQETQYF. The DNA of the CDR3 is TGTGCCAGCAGTTGGGCATTACAAGAGACCCAGTACTTC.

This clone was observed a few times. The rearrangement joins TRBV5-1 to TRBJ2-5, with 8 positions matching TRBD2. Germline V gene lookup returns CDR1 SGHRS and CDR2 YFSETQ. The CDR3 contains 15 residues. The ends lost 1 base at V and 4 bases at J; junction bases unmatched: 6. CDR3 sequence (DNA): TGCGCCAGCAGCTTGACTAGCGGAGATAGAGAGACCCAGTACTTC. Residues: CASSLTSGDRETQYF. The whole variable domain, filled in from reference TRBV5-1 and TRBJ2-5, reads KAGVTQTPRYLIKTRGQQVTLSCSPISGHRSVSWYQQTPGQGLQFLFEYFSETQRNKGNFPGRFSGRQFSNSRSEMNVSTLELGDSALYLCASSLTSGDRETQYFGPGTRLLVL.

V gene TRBV29-1 combines with J gene TRBJ2-7; D is unresolved. The CDR3 loop spans 12 amino acids. From germline, CDR1 is SQVTM and CDR2 ANQGSEA. Trimming left V 3 bases short and J 6 bases short, with 12 bases between. The CDR3 DNA sequence: TGCAGCGTTGAGGTGGGTGGGCTCGAGCAGTACTTC. This encodes CSVEVGGLEQYF.